The clone carrying this T cell receptor (beta chain) was recorded a few times. Its antigen remains unidentified. The sample comes from a study of blood T cells in healthy people across ages. Russia was home to the donors, healthy Caucasian individuals aged roughly 6 to 95. PBMCs were isolated at a quantity of at least 7 million per sample. The use of a sample-barcoded 5' primer and a J-beta primer mix characterized a second PCR of roughly 6 to 11 cycles. Through a template-switch adaptor with 12 random nucleotides, each cDNA molecule received a tag. TCRdb recomputed calls from the 5' RACE reads with MiXCR, one row per CDR3 protein. The sample has some 1,800,000 distinct CDR3 sequences; roughly two fifths are singletons. Between the trimmed V and J ends, which lost 9 bases and 10 bases, there was a span of 12 bases. Germline lookup yields CDR1 MNHGY and CDR2 SAAAGT. There are 10 residues in the CDR3.

Study findings and constraints: Estimates drawn from one million T cells were deemed to understate diversity.

The sequenced sample consisted of blood. The source is a human donor in good health. J is TRBJ1-2 and V is TRBV6-8; D not resolved. The CDR3: CASGKVNYTF. CDR3 bases: TGTGCCAGTGGTAAGGTCAACTACACCTTC.